The sequence of this T cell receptor beta chain was determined in a study of human T cells and chemical hapten exposure. Only a few counts were recorded for this clonotype. Stated time point: pre-sensitization, week 0. The treatment: therapeutic diphenylcyclopropenone sensitization with weekly scalp DPC. Sample donors consisted of patients with alopecia, aged 18 to 70 years, who were suitable for DPC. In TCRdb, the RACE reads were re-called with MiXCR into one record per CDR3 protein. The data contain about 350,000 distinct CDR3 sequences, 5.5% of them singletons. The specimen was whole blood, collected in connection with sensitization to the hapten diphenylcyclopropenone (DPC). This sequence originates from a woman aged 18 to 35 with alopecia areata. Some clones in this sample may be carry-over from other donors' samples.

The CDR3 DNA is TGTGCCAGCAGTGAAAATGTGTGGGGGAGGCCGCTCCTGGACACTGAAGCTTTCTTT. Its protein product is CASSENVWGRPLLDTEAFF. This chain uses TRBV25-1 with TRBJ1-1; D possibly corresponds to TRBD1 (5 bases). Looked up from germline, CDR1 is MGHDK and CDR2 is SYGVNS. There are 19 residues in the CDR3. V lost 2 bases and J lost 3, with 25 bases in between.